These T cell receptor beta chains were read from a single sample in a study of T cell responses to AZD1222 COVID-19 vaccine. TCRdb's copy holds only in-frame clones and misses some; the assay was immunoSEQ multiplex PCR. The sample shows under 300,000 clones, 85% to 95% of them seen only once. The input for sequencing was peripheral blood, taken on day 0 of AZD1222 vaccination. The receptors come from an adult in good health. Both conserved end residues are part of each CDR3. D genes are given only for firm matches. The size field is filled for only some rows; it gives once, few, many or a size class.

clone_size: .; d_call: .; v_call: TRBV24-1; j_call: TRBJ2-2; cdr3_aa: CATSDPGGRGLNTGELFF; cdr3_nt: TGTGCCACCAGTGATCCGGGGGGCAGGGGACTGAACACCGGGGAGCTGTTTTTT
clone_size: few; d_call: .; v_call: TRBV2; j_call: TRBJ1-1; cdr3_aa: CASSEGQYTEAFF; cdr3_nt: TGTGCCAGCAGTGAAGGGCAGTACACTGAAGCTTTCTTT
clone_size: once; d_call: .; v_call: TRBV2; j_call: TRBJ2-2; cdr3_aa: CASSGTGNTGELFF; cdr3_nt: TGTGCCAGCAGTGGGACTGGGAACACCGGGGAGCTGTTTTTT
clone_size: .; d_call: TRBD1; v_call: TRBV5-6; j_call: TRBJ1-1; cdr3_aa: CASSLGQGRAEAFF; cdr3_nt: TGTGCCAGCAGCTTGGGACAGGGAAGGGCTGAAGCTTTCTTT
clone_size: .; d_call: .; v_call: TRBV28; j_call: TRBJ2-7; cdr3_aa: CASSHGGLSSYEQYF; cdr3_nt: TGTGCCAGCAGCCACGGGGGGCTAAGCTCCTACGAGCAGTACTTC
clone_size: once; d_call: .; v_call: TRBV5-1; j_call: TRBJ1-1; cdr3_aa: CASRVLEATEAFF; cdr3_nt: TGCGCCAGCAGGGTGTTGGAGGCAACTGAAGCTTTCTTT
clone_size: .; d_call: TRBD1; v_call: TRBV19; j_call: TRBJ2-2; cdr3_aa: CASSIRGRGGTGELFF; cdr3_nt: TGTGCCAGTAGTATCAGGGGGCGAGGAGGCACCGGGGAGCTGTTTTTT
clone_size: .; d_call: .; v_call: TRBV12-3/TRBV12-4; j_call: TRBJ2-7; cdr3_aa: CASTRDSTYEQYF; cdr3_nt: TGTGCCAGCACCCGGGACTCCACCTACGAGCAGTACTTC
clone_size: .; d_call: .; v_call: TRBV28; j_call: TRBJ1-1; cdr3_aa: CASSRPGSRYTEAFF; cdr3_nt: TGTGCCAGCAGTCGGCCGGGTTCTCGGTACACTGAAGCTTTCTTT
clone_size: .; d_call: .; v_call: TRBV10-3; j_call: TRBJ2-5; cdr3_aa: CAISVQEGFQETQYF; cdr3_nt: TGTGCCATCAGTGTTCAGGAAGGGTTCCAAGAGACCCAGTACTTC
clone_size: .; d_call: TRBD1; v_call: TRBV6-2/TRBV6-3; j_call: TRBJ1-2; cdr3_aa: CASSYRDRYYGYTF; cdr3_nt: TGTGCCAGCAGTTACAGGGACAGGTACTATGGCTACACCTTC
clone_size: .; d_call: .; v_call: TRBV9; j_call: TRBJ2-3; cdr3_aa: CASSVAGWTDTQYF; cdr3_nt: TGTGCCAGCAGCGTAGCGGGGTGGACAGATACGCAGTATTTT
clone_size: .; d_call: .; v_call: TRBV19; j_call: TRBJ1-6; cdr3_aa: CASSMGGLGALHF; cdr3_nt: TGTGCCAGTAGTATGGGCGGTCTCGGGGCCCTCCACTTT
clone_size: .; d_call: TRBD2; v_call: TRBV24-1; j_call: TRBJ2-1; cdr3_aa: CATSDLGSTSGGLSSYNEQFF; cdr3_nt: TGTGCCACCAGTGATTTGGGATCGACTAGCGGGGGCCTAAGCTCCTACAATGAGCAGTTCTTC
clone_size: .; d_call: TRBD2; v_call: TRBV19; j_call: TRBJ2-1; cdr3_aa: CASSMSGGRAAEQFF; cdr3_nt: TGTGCCAGTAGTATGTCCGGCGGGAGGGCCGCTGAGCAGTTCTTC
clone_size: .; d_call: TRBD2; v_call: TRBV3-1/TRBV3-2; j_call: TRBJ2-1; cdr3_aa: CASSQDKVLSGTTYNEQFF; cdr3_nt: TGTGCCAGCAGCCAAGATAAGGTCCTAAGCGGGACGACCTACAATGAGCAGTTCTTC
clone_size: .; d_call: .; v_call: TRBV9; j_call: TRBJ1-2; cdr3_aa: CASSVFAGLNYGYTF; cdr3_nt: TGTGCCAGCAGCGTCTTCGCGGGGTTGAACTATGGCTACACCTTC
clone_size: .; d_call: .; v_call: TRBV5-1; j_call: TRBJ2-5; cdr3_aa: CASSSGTVNQETQYF; cdr3_nt: TGCGCCAGCAGCTCCGGGACGGTGAACCAAGAGACCCAGTACTTC
clone_size: .; d_call: TRBD2; v_call: TRBV15; j_call: TRBJ2-1; cdr3_aa: CATSRDLLAGGLEQFF; cdr3_nt: TGTGCCACCAGCAGAGATCTACTAGCGGGGGGGCTTGAGCAGTTCTTC
clone_size: .; d_call: .; v_call: TRBV19; j_call: TRBJ1-2; cdr3_aa: CASSTYLDSRYTF; cdr3_nt: TGTGCCAGTAGTACGTACCTTGACAGCCGCTACACCTTC
clone_size: .; d_call: .; v_call: TRBV5-4; j_call: TRBJ1-2; cdr3_aa: CASSLRGLGYGYTF; cdr3_nt: TGTGCCAGCAGCTTAAGGGGTCTGGGCTATGGCTACACCTTC
clone_size: .; d_call: .; v_call: TRBV6-5; j_call: TRBJ2-5; cdr3_aa: CASSYQGYGTQYF; cdr3_nt: TGTGCCAGCAGTTATCAAGGATATGGGACCCAGTACTTC
clone_size: once; d_call: .; v_call: TRBV28; j_call: TRBJ2-7; cdr3_aa: CASSSLGYEQYF; cdr3_nt: TGTGCCAGCAGTTCATTGGGATACGAGCAGTACTTC
clone_size: .; d_call: TRBD1; v_call: TRBV13; j_call: TRBJ2-1; cdr3_aa: CASRPGQGVNEQFF; cdr3_nt: TGTGCCAGCAGGCCGGGACAGGGGGTAAATGAGCAGTTCTTC
clone_size: .; d_call: .; v_call: TRBV19; j_call: TRBJ1-2; cdr3_aa: CASSDMGGTGYTF; cdr3_nt: TGTGCCAGCTCCGACATGGGGGGTACTGGCTACACCTTC
clone_size: .; d_call: TRBD1; v_call: TRBV4-3; j_call: TRBJ1-6; cdr3_aa: CASSQDQTGGGTGSPLHF; cdr3_nt: TGCGCCAGCAGCCAAGATCAGACGGGGGGAGGGACAGGTTCACCCCTCCACTTT
clone_size: .; d_call: .; v_call: TRBV5-4; j_call: TRBJ1-2; cdr3_aa: CASSPGMGLSYGYTF; cdr3_nt: TGTGCCAGCAGCCCTGGGATGGGTCTCTCCTATGGCTACACCTTC
clone_size: once; d_call: .; v_call: TRBV7-3; j_call: TRBJ1-1; cdr3_aa: CASSVTANTEAFF; cdr3_nt: TGTGCCAGCAGCGTGACAGCGAACACTGAAGCTTTCTTT
clone_size: .; d_call: TRBD1; v_call: TRBV10-3; j_call: TRBJ1-5; cdr3_aa: CAISETTGTQPQHF; cdr3_nt: TGTGCCATCAGTGAAACGACAGGGACGCAGCCCCAGCATTTT
clone_size: .; d_call: .; v_call: TRBV25-1; j_call: TRBJ2-3; cdr3_aa: CATPDPATDTQYF; cdr3_nt: TGTGCCACCCCGGACCCGGCCACAGATACGCAGTATTTT
clone_size: .; d_call: TRBD2; v_call: TRBV6-5; j_call: TRBJ2-1; cdr3_aa: CASSKGLAGDNEQFF; cdr3_nt: TGTGCCAGCAGTAAGGGACTAGCGGGGGACAATGAGCAGTTCTTC
clone_size: .; d_call: .; v_call: TRBV6-5; j_call: TRBJ2-7; cdr3_aa: CASKDDRFPYEQYF; cdr3_nt: TGTGCCAGCAAGGACGACAGGTTTCCCTACGAGCAGTACTTC
clone_size: .; d_call: .; v_call: TRBV18; j_call: TRBJ1-5; cdr3_aa: CASSVGGVLNQPQHF; cdr3_nt: TGTGCCAGCTCCGTCGGGGGGGTTCTCAATCAGCCCCAGCATTTT
clone_size: .; d_call: .; v_call: TRBV19; j_call: TRBJ2-6; cdr3_aa: CASRVGWGSSGANVLTF; cdr3_nt: TGTGCCAGTAGAGTAGGCTGGGGGAGCTCTGGGGCCAACGTCCTGACTTTC
clone_size: .; d_call: .; v_call: TRBV18; j_call: TRBJ2-2; cdr3_aa: CASSQRGVGELFF; cdr3_nt: TGTGCCAGCTCCCAGAGGGGCGTCGGGGAGCTGTTTTTT
clone_size: .; d_call: TRBD1; v_call: TRBV10-3; j_call: TRBJ2-7; cdr3_aa: CAISKQGVKVYEQYF; cdr3_nt: TGTGCCATCAGTAAACAGGGGGTGAAGGTCTACGAGCAGTACTTC
clone_size: .; d_call: TRBD2; v_call: TRBV4-2; j_call: TRBJ2-2; cdr3_aa: CASSQGTRAGHTGELFF; cdr3_nt: TGTGCCAGCAGCCAAGGGACCCGAGCGGGGCACACCGGGGAGCTGTTTTTT
clone_size: .; d_call: TRBD2; v_call: TRBV27; j_call: TRBJ2-1; cdr3_aa: CASSFGAGGAYNEQFF; cdr3_nt: TGTGCCAGCAGTTTCGGCGCGGGGGGGGCCTACAATGAGCAGTTCTTC
clone_size: .; d_call: TRBD1; v_call: TRBV5-6; j_call: TRBJ2-7; cdr3_aa: CASSSQQDRLSDYEQYF; cdr3_nt: TGTGCCAGCAGCTCACAACAGGACAGGTTGTCGGACTACGAGCAGTACTTC
clone_size: .; d_call: .; v_call: TRBV10-3; j_call: TRBJ2-3; cdr3_aa: CAISDGPIGTGDTQYF; cdr3_nt: TGTGCCATCAGTGACGGGCCTATTGGGACGGGGGATACGCAGTATTTT
clone_size: .; d_call: .; v_call: TRBV4-3; j_call: TRBJ1-2; cdr3_aa: CASSQGSSNYGYTF; cdr3_nt: TGCGCCAGCAGCCAGGGATCTTCGAACTATGGCTACACCTTC
clone_size: .; d_call: .; v_call: TRBV2; j_call: TRBJ1-2; cdr3_aa: CASSVTENYGYTF; cdr3_nt: TGTGCCAGCAGCGTAACAGAGAACTATGGCTACACCTTC
clone_size: .; d_call: .; v_call: TRBV7-9; j_call: TRBJ1-2; cdr3_aa: CASSFGGHQTF; cdr3_nt: TGTGCCAGCAGCTTTGGGGGACATCAGACCTTC
clone_size: .; d_call: .; v_call: TRBV3-1/TRBV3-2; j_call: TRBJ1-3; cdr3_aa: CASSQEAPWSSGNTIYF; cdr3_nt: TGTGCCAGCAGCCAAGAGGCCCCCTGGAGCTCTGGAAACACCATATATTTT
clone_size: .; d_call: TRBD2; v_call: TRBV9; j_call: TRBJ2-2; cdr3_aa: CASSVLSGGANTGELFF; cdr3_nt: TGTGCCAGCAGCGTTCTTAGCGGGGGGGCGAACACCGGGGAGCTGTTTTTT
clone_size: .; d_call: .; v_call: TRBV10-3; j_call: TRBJ2-3; cdr3_aa: CAIGVFESDTQYF; cdr3_nt: TGTGCCATCGGAGTGTTCGAATCAGATACGCAGTATTTT
clone_size: .; d_call: .; v_call: TRBV5-4; j_call: TRBJ2-2; cdr3_aa: CASSRGRPNTGELFF; cdr3_nt: TGTGCCAGCAGCCGGGGGCGACCGAACACCGGGGAGCTGTTTTTT
clone_size: .; d_call: .; v_call: TRBV4-2; j_call: TRBJ2-1; cdr3_aa: CASSQEGGLSSYNEQFF; cdr3_nt: TGTGCCAGCAGCCAAGAAGGGGGACTTAGCTCCTACAATGAGCAGTTCTTC
clone_size: .; d_call: .; v_call: TRBV29-1; j_call: TRBJ1-3; cdr3_aa: CSVGTDSAGNTIYF; cdr3_nt: TGCAGCGTTGGAACCGACAGTGCAGGAAACACCATATATTTT
clone_size: .; d_call: .; v_call: TRBV5-6; j_call: TRBJ2-1; cdr3_aa: CASSPVGRAYNEQFF; cdr3_nt: TGTGCCAGCAGCCCGGTCGGGCGGGCCTACAATGAGCAGTTCTTC
clone_size: .; d_call: TRBD2; v_call: TRBV28; j_call: TRBJ2-7; cdr3_aa: CASSHQNGRANYEQYF; cdr3_nt: TGTGCCAGCAGTCACCAGAACGGGAGGGCCAACTACGAGCAGTACTTC
clone_size: .; d_call: .; v_call: TRBV2; j_call: TRBJ1-5; cdr3_aa: CASSVEGGNQPQHF; cdr3_nt: TGTGCCAGCAGTGTGGAAGGGGGCAATCAGCCCCAGCATTTT
clone_size: .; d_call: .; v_call: TRBV21-1; j_call: TRBJ1-1; cdr3_aa: CASSTGQGDTEAFF; cdr3_nt: TGTGCCAGCAGCACCGGACAGGGGGACACTGAAGCTTTCTTT
clone_size: .; d_call: .; v_call: TRBV28; j_call: TRBJ1-2; cdr3_aa: CASSFRGSGAWDYGYTF; cdr3_nt: TGTGCCAGCAGTTTCCGGGGCTCGGGGGCTTGGGACTATGGCTACACCTTC
clone_size: .; d_call: .; v_call: TRBV28; j_call: TRBJ2-1; cdr3_aa: CASSPAGAETNNEQFF; cdr3_nt: TGTGCCAGCAGTCCCGCAGGAGCGGAGACTAACAATGAGCAGTTCTTC
clone_size: .; d_call: .; v_call: TRBV28; j_call: TRBJ2-7; cdr3_aa: CASRDSRTGEQYF; cdr3_nt: TGTGCCAGCAGAGATTCCCGGACGGGTGAGCAGTACTTC
clone_size: .; d_call: .; v_call: TRBV19; j_call: TRBJ1-6; cdr3_aa: CASSSGIRERGSPLHF; cdr3_nt: TGTGCCAGTAGTTCGGGGATCCGGGAGCGTGGGTCACCCCTCCACTTT
clone_size: .; d_call: .; v_call: TRBV20-1; j_call: TRBJ2-1; cdr3_aa: CSASAGSLYNEQFF; cdr3_nt: TGCAGTGCTAGTGCGGGGTCGCTTTACAATGAGCAGTTCTTC
clone_size: once; d_call: TRBD1; v_call: TRBV28; j_call: TRBJ2-3; cdr3_aa: CASSLRTGETDTQYF; cdr3_nt: TGTGCCAGCAGTTTACGGACAGGGGAAACAGATACGCAGTATTTT